This TCR beta chain was recovered during a study of cytomegalovirus exposure and HLA in healthy donors. At the level of the study: In a previous analysis, 110 million or so unique TCR beta sequences were found from 150 million to 200 million T cells.

Trimming at V came to 8 bases and at J to 2 bases, leaving 9 bases not matched to a gene. The CDR3 is made up of 15 amino acids. Germline CDR1 reads MDHEN; CDR2 reads SYDVKM. Amplification used 60 Vbeta primers and 13 Jbeta primers. Libraries were prepared by immunoSEQ multiplex PCR; TCRdb keeps only in-frame clonotypes and omits some of them. This sample has roughly 200,000 clones, with roughly 12% found just once. A few counts support this clone. Its matching antigen is unknown. Notes on the study in general: Researchers counted around 170 TCR beta chains as cytomegalovirus-associated. As a later analysis showed, a missense DCLRE1C variant was linked to trimming of TCR beta V- and J-genes. Apparent HLA restriction characterized most CMV-associated TCR beta chains in a later analysis.

Material: PBMCs. The chain joins TRBV28 to TRBJ2-3; TRBD1 agrees at 8 bases. This TCR came from a man over 45 in good health and CMV-seropositive. The CDR3 DNA is TGTGCCAGCCGACAGGGGCCGTCGCCCACAGATACGCAGTATTTT. Protein: CASRQGPSPTDTQYF. Filled out from reference TRBV28 and TRBJ2-3, the complete variable domain reads DVKVTQSSRYLVKRTGEKVFLECVQDMDHENMFWYRQDPGLGLRLIYFSYDVKMKEKGDIPEGYSVSREKKERFSLILESASTNQTSMYLCASRQGPSPTDTQYFGPGTRLTVL.